These T cell receptor delta chains were read from a single sample in a study of Vδ1+ human thymocytes. TCRdb fed the multiplex PCR reads to CATT. The table shows 50,000 to 60,000 delta-chain clones, with roughly 16% occurring only once. Sample: Vdelta1+ gamma-delta thymocytes from the thymus. The receptors originated from a girl under three years old who had congenital heart surgery. Each CDR3 is given with its conserved first and last residue.

V	J	length	CDR3
TRDV1	TRDJ1	23	CALGKARRPPPYWGFWYTDKLIF
TRDV1	TRDJ1	16	CALRGSSGGSHDKLIF
TRDV1	TRDJ1	16	CALGDPTYSSTDKLIF
TRDV1	TRDJ1	22	CALGILDLIGGYAGYSADKLIF
TRDV1	TRDJ1	20	CALGDPPIPTPRRIRGKLIF
TRDV1	TRDJ1	18	CALALRGVGDKYTDKLIF
TRDV1	TRDJ1	21	CALGELVRGYAPNPYTDKLIF
TRDV1	TRDJ1	22	CALGAHRAKTLLTGAGTDKLIF
TRDV1	TRDJ1	17	CALGPQRGDNVTDKLIF
TRDV1	TRDJ1	15	CALGEPGLWADKLIF
TRDV1	TRDJ1	15	CALGELKGDTDKLIF
TRDV1	TRDJ1	27	CALGELRVRSPILPHVLGDIGADKLIF
TRDV1	TRDJ1	23	CALGDTAPSPPWGIPKNTDKLIF
TRDV1	TRDJ1	21	CALGDPLPEVGDLADTDKLIF
TRDV2	TRDJ1	20	CACDTVLGDLTPSYTDKLTF
TRDV1	TRDJ1	18	CALGTPGGEGTYTDKLIF
TRDV1	TRDJ1	19	CALGEPKGISPQNTDKLIF
TRDV1	TRDJ1	14	CALILGGPTDKLIF
TRDV1	TRDJ1	25	CALGEPPTSPGGGGWSSRYTDKLIF
TRDV1	TRDJ1	20	CALGEKETWGYLPPPDKLIF
TRDV1	TRDJ1	22	CALGELVGVPTGPPKYTDKLIF
TRDV2	TRDJ1	16	CACDTGNWGLTDKLIF
TRDV1	TRDJ1	19	CALGELTRVGILVTDKLIF
TRDV1	TRDJ1	17	CALGEPTALSYTDKLIF
TRDV1	TRDJ1	22	CALGEYTPLPTPCGPLTDKLIF
TRDV1	TRDJ1	21	CALGEHGSWGDTSLYTDKLIF
TRDV1	TRDJ1	18	CALGDLPVGGWYTDKLIF